The following is a T cell receptor (beta chain) sequence with its context. The antigen it binds to is not known. One junction end disagrees with the germline gene, perhaps due to a read error. Peripheral blood samples were provided by related bone marrow donors on the day of marrow donation. Peripheral blood and bone marrow mononuclear cells were isolated by Ficoll-Hypaque density centrifugation and were cryopreserved. FACS on a FACSAria II was used to sort CD4+ and CD8+ T cells, including the naive and memory subsets. This sample stems from a study of T cells after posttransplantation cyclophosphamide (dated by TCRdb to 2016 to 2017). Notes on the research overall: T cell repertoire reconstitution was tracked by TRB sequencing after myeloablative bone marrow transplantation in which posttransplantation cyclophosphamide was used as GVHD prophylaxis. Antigen receptor sequencing was done on samples from about 34 PTCy-treated patients and from some 15 related bone marrow donors of those patients. Blood from all 30 or so PTCy patients with 1-year posttransplant specimens was subjected to TRB sequencing. In 3 patients, up to about 3 additional blood samples taken between 2 and 5.2 years after transplant also underwent TRB sequencing, as did pretransplant blood from a handful of patients. TRA and TRB clonality were tightly correlated in several samples, so subsequent TCR analyses focused on TRB only. Public TRB sequences were checked against a database of over 3,000 sequences associated with responses to pathogens, tumor antigens, self-antigens and alloantigens. Here is what the overall study found, with its caveats: The TRB repertoires of T cells infiltrating skin or the GI tract showed only limited overlap with the TRB repertoires found in blood. Across the approximately 45 patients, TRB clonality was highly associated with recipient CMV seropositivity and CMV reactivation, and diversity with PTCy was similar to that in the CNI/methotrexate controls. Donor-recipient similarity was low at 1-2 months but rose over the first year, and later blood repertoires were often dominated by donor CD8+ memory clones.

From the cysteine up to the phenylalanine, the CDR3 has a length of 14 residues. Kept here is only the CDR3 DNA, which spans 42 bases and is read in frame from base 1. Per the germline V gene (reference sequence), MNHEY is the CDR1 and SMNVEV is the CDR2. Genomic DNA was used for TRB sequencing, which was performed with the immunoSEQ assay at survey resolution or with the hsTCRB kit. Per the authors' processing: The immunoSEQ software handled the initial read processing, while the LymphoSeq R package was used for the repertoire analyses. Clonality was calculated as 1 minus normalized Shannon entropy, and the Gini coefficient was also calculated for each TRB dataset. To infer phenotypes in unsorted samples, TRB sequences from sorted subsets of the recipient or donor were mapped onto the unsorted samples of the same recipient. The immuneACCESS repertoire file appears here via TCRdb, limited to in-frame rearrangements. These files lack a portion of the clones; in checked studies, under half of the deficit traces to unresolved V genes, and the cause of the others is not known. From that table come the V and J calls and clone size; the DNA was used to work out D and trimming. The sample table lists over 5,500 clones, about three quarters of them with a count of one. More than 20% of the sample is in the top ten clones.

The sequence is built from TRBV27 and TRBJ2-1; TRBD1 is a possible D gene, resting on 6 matching bases. The TCR comes from a woman in her fifties or sixties in good health and a related stem cell transplant donor. Sequenced: memory CD4+ T cells sorted from blood. The DNA is TGTGCCAGCAGTTTACTCGGCAGGGGATTCAGCCCGATCTTC. Its product reads: CASSLLGRGFSPIF.